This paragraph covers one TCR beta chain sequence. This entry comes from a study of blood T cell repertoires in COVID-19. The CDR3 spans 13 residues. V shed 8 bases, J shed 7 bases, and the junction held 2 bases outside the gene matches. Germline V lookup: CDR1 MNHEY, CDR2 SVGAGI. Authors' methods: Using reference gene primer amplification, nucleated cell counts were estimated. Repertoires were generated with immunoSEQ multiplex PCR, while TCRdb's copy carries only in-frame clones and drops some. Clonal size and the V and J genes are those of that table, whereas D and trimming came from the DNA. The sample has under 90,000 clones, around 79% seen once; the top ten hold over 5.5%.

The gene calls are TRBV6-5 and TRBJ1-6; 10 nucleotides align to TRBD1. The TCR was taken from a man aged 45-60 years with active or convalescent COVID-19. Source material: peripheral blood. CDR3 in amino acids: CASLDRGNSPLHF. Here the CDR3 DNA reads TGTGCCAGCTTGGACAGGGGGAATTCACCCCTCCACTTT.